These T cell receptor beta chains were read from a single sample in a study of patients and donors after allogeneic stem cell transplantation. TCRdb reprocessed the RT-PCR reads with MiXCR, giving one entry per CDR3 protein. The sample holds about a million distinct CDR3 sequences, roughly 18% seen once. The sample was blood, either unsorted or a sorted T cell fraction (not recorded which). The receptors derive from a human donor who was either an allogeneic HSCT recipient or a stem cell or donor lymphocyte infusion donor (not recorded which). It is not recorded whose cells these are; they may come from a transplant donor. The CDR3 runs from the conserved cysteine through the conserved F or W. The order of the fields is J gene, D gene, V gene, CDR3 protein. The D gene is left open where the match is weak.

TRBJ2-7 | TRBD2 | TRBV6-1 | CASSEEIAGVHEQYF
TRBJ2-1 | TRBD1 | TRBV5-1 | CASSLLDRGIDEQFF
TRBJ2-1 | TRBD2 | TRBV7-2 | CATRVAGGSYSEQFF
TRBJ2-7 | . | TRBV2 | CASSDSIPYEQYF
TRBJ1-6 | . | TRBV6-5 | CASSLVRRPVNSPLHF
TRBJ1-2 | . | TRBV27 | CASSSGWGYTF
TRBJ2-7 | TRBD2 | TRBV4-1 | CASSQATFRLAASYEQYF
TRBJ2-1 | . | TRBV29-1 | CSVVGPAPYNEQFF
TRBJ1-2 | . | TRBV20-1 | CSARKGRDYGYTF
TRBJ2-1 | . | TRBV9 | CASAPEGGGPNNEQFF
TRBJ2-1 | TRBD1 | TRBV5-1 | CASSLDRGEYNEQFF
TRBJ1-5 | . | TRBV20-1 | CSALGFRTSSGRNQPQHF
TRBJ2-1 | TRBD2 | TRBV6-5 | CASSYRTSGGQSSYNEQFF
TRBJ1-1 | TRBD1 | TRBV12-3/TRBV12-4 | CASRGTGNTEAFF
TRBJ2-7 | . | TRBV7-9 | CASSLVPVEQYF
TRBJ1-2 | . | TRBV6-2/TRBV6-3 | CASRPATGVYGYTF
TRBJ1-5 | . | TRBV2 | CASSDTSSNQPQHF
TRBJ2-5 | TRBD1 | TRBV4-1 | CASSVMPGQGIETQYF
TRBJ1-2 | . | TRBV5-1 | CASSFLDGLMGYTF
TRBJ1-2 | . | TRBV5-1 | CASSLGQFQLYGYTF
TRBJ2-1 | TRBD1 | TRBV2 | CASGQTGGSYNEQFF
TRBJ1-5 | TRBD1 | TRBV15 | CATSSSGTGNQPQHF
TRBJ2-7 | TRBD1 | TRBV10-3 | CAISRVGPGQGADEQYF
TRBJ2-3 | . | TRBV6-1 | CASTLPQVRSDTQYF
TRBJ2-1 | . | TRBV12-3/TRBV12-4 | CASRSPGRVGNEQFF
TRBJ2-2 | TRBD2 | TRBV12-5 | CAMSLAGASGELFF
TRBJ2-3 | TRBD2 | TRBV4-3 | CASSLHWSGGARADTQYF
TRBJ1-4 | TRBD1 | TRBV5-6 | CASSPGQGKANEKLFF
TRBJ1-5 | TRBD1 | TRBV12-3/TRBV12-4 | CASSLWGTDSNQPQHF
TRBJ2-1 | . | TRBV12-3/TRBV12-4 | CASSSNPGSYNEQFF
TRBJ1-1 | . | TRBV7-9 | CASSGNWGGNTEAFF
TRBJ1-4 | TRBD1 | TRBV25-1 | CASTAADRRNEKLFF
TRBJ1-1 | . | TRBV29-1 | CSVERTVVGSEAFF
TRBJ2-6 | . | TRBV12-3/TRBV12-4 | CASLKTGANVLTF
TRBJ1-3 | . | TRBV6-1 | CASRPDGRSGNTIYF
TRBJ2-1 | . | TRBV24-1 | CATSDSYSHRNNEQFF
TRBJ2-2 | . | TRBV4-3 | CASSQVGNTGELFF
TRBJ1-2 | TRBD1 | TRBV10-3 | CAIRTGADYGYTF
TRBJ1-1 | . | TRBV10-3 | CAISDPPGQSTTEAFF
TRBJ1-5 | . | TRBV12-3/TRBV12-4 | CASSSMNRAVEAQHF
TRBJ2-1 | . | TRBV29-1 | CSVEMNGEQFF
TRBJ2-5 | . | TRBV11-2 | CASSLVGWSIKGGLQTQYF